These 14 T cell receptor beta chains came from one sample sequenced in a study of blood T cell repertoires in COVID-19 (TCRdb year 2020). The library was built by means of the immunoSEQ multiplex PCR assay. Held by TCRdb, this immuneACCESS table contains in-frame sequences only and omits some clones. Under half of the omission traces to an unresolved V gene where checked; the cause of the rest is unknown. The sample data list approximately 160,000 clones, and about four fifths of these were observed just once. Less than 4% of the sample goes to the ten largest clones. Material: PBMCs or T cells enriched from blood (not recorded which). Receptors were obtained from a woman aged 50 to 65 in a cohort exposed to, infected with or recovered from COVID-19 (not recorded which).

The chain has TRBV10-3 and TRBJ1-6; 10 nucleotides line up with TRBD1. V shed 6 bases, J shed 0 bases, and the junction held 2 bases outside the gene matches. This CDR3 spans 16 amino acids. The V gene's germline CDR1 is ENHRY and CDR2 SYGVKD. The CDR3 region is CAIRGQGDSYNSPLHF. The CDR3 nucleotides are TGTGCCATCAGAGGACAGGGGGACTCCTATAATTCACCCCTCCACTTT.

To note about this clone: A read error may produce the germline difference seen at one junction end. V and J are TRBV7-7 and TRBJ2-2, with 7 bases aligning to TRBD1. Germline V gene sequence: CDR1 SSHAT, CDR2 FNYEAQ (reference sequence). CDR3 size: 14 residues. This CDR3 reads CASSPDRAGGELFF. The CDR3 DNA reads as TGTGCTAGCAGCCCCGACAGGGCCGGCGGGGAGCTGTTTTTT.

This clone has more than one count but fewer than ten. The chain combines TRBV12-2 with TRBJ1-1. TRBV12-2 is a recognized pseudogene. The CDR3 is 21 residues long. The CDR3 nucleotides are TGTGCAAGTCGCTTAAGTCTTCAAATGGAAGCGGCGGCAACCCAGAACACTGAAGCTTTCTTT. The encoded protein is CASRLSLQMEAAATQNTEAFF.

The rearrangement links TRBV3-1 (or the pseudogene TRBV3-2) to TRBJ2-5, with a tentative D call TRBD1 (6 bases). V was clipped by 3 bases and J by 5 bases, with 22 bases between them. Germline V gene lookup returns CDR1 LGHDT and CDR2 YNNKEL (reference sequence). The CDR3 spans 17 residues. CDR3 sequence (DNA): TGTGCCAGCAGCCAGGTTAGGGTCCTGGACAGCAAGGAGACCCAGTACTTC. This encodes CASSQVRVLDSKETQYF.

The CDR3 is CASSFGGAGNIQYF. The CDR3 DNA sequence: TGTGCCAGCAGCTTCGGAGGGGCAGGGAACATTCAGTACTTC. The rearrangement links TRBV5-4 to TRBJ2-4, with a weak D call TRBD2 (6 bases). Germline values: CDR1 SGHNT, CDR2 YYREEE (reference sequence). The V and J ends lost 2 bases and 7 bases respectively, with 13 bases between them. This CDR3 contains 14 residues.

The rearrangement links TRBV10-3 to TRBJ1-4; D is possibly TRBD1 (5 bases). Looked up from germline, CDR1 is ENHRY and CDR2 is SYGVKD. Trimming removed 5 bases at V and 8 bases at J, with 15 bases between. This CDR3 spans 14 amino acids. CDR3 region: CAISTGTGEEKLFF. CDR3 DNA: TGTGCCATCAGTACAGGAACGGGGGAGGAAAAACTGTTTTTT.

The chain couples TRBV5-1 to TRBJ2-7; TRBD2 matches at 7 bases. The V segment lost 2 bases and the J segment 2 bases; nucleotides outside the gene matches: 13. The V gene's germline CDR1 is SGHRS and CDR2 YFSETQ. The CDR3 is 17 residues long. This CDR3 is CASSFPEGGAPPYEQYF. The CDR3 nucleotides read TGCGCCAGCAGCTTCCCGGAGGGAGGGGCGCCCCCCTACGAGCAGTACTTC.

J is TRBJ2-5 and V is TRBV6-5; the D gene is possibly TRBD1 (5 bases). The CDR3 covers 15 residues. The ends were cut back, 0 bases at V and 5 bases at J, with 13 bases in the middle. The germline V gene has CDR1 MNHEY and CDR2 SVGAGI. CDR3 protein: CASSYSSSRAETQYF. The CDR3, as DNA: TGTGCCAGCAGTTACTCGAGTAGCAGGGCCGAGACCCAGTACTTC.

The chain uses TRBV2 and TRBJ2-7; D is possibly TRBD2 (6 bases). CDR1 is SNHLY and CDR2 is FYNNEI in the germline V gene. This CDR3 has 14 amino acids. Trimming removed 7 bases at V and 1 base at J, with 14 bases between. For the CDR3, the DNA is TGTGCCAGCACCCCAGGGACTCGGTCCTACGAGCAGTACTTC. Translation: CASTPGTRSYEQYF.

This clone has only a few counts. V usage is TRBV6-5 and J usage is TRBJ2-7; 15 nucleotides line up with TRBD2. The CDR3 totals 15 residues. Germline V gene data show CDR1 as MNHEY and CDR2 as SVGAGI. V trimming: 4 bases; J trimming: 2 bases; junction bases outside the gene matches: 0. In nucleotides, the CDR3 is TGTGCCAGCAGTTGGACTAGCGGGGGGGCCTACGAGCAGTACTTC. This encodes CASSWTSGGAYEQYF.

The CDR3 DNA is TGCAGTGCTAGTATCCGGGACAGGCTCACCTACGAGCAGTACTTC. Its translation is CSASIRDRLTYEQYF. The V gene is TRBV20-1, the J gene TRBJ2-7; 8 bases line up with TRBD1. The germline CDR1 and CDR2 sequences are DFQATT and SNEGSKA (reference sequence). CDR3 length equals 15 residues. Trimming removed 3 bases from V and 2 bases from J; junction bases left unmatched: 9.

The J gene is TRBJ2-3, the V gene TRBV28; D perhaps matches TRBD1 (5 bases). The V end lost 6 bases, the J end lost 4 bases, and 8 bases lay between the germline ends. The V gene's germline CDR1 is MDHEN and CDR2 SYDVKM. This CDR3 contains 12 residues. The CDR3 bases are TGTGCCAGCAGGCAGGGTGCAGATACGCAGTATTTT. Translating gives CASRQGADTQYF.

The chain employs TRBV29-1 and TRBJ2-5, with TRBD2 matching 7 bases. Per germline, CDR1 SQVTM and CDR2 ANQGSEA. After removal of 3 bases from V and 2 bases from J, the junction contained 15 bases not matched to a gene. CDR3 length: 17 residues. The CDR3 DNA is TGCAGCGTTGACTCGGTCTCTAGCGGCTCCCTACAAGAGACCCAGTACTTC. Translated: CSVDSVSSGSLQETQYF.

In DNA form, the CDR3 reads TGTGCCTGGAGAGAACCAGGGGGTGACTTCGCCCTCCACTTT. Translated, it gives CAWREPGGDFALHF. The J gene is TRBJ1-6, the V gene TRBV30, with 7 bases aligning to TRBD1. The CDR3 loop spans 14 amino acids. Germline CDR1 and CDR2: GTSNPN and SVGIG (reference sequence). V gave up 3 bases and J gave up 14 bases; unmatched junction bases: 13.